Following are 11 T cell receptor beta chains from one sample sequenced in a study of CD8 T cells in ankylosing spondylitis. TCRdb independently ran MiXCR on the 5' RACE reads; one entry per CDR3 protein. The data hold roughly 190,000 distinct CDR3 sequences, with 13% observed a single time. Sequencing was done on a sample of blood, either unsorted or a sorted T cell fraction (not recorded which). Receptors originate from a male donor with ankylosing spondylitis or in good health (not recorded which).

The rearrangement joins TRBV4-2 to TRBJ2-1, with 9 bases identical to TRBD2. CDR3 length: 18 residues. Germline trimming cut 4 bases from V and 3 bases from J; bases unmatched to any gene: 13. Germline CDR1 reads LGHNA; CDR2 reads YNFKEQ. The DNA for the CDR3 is TGTGCCAGCAGCCGACGCGCTCTGCGGGAGGGGGTCTACAATGAGCAGTTCTTC. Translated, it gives CASSRRALREGVYNEQFF.

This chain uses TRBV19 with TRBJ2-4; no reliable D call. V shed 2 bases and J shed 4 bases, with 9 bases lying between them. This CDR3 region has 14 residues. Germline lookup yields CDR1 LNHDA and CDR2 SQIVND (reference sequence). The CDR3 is CASSILNRKNIQYF. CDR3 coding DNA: TGTGCCAGTAGTATATTAAACCGGAAAAACATTCAGTACTTC. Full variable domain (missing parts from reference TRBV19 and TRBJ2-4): DGGITQSPKYLFRKEGQNVTLSCEQNLNHDAMYWYRQDPGQGLRLIYYSQIVNDFQKGDIAEGYSVSREKKESFPLTVTSAQKNPTAFYLCASSILNRKNIQYFGAGTRLSVL.

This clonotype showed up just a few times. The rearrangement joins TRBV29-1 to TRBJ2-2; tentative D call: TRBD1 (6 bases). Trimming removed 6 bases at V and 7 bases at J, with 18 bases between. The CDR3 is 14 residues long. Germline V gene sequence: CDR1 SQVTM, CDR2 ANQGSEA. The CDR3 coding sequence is TGCAGCGTCGAGGGGTACAGGGCGATCGGGGAGCTGTTTTTT. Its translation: CSVEGYRAIGELFF.

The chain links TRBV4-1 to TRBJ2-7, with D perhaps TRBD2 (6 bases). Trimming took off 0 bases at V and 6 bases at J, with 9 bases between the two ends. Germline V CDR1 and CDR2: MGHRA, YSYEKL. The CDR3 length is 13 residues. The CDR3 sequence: CASSQERGSEQYF. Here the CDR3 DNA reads TGCGCCAGCAGCCAAGAGCGGGGATCCGAGCAGTACTTC.

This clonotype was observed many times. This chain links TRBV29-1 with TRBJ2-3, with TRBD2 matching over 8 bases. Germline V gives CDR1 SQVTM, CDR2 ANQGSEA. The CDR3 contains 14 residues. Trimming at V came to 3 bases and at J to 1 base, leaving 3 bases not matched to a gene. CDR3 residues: CSVDGGGRTDTQYF. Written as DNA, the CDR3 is TGCAGCGTTGATGGCGGGGGGCGCACAGATACGCAGTATTTT.

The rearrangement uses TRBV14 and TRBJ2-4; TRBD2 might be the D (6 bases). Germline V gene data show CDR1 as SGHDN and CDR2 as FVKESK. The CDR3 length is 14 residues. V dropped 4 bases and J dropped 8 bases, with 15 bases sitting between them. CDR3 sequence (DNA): TGTGCCAGCAGCCCAAGTATAGCGGAACACATTCAGTACTTC. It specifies CASSPSIAEHIQYF.

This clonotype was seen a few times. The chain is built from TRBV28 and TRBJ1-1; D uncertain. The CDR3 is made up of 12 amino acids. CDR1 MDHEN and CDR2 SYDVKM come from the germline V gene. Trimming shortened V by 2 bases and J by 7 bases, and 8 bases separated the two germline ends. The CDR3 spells CASSLTPNEAFF. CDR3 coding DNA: TGTGCCAGCAGTTTAACCCCTAATGAAGCTTTCTTT.

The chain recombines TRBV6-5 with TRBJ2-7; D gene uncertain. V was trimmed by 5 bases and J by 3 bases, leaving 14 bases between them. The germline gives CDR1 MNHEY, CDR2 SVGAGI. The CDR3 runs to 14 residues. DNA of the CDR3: TGTGCCAGCAGTCCCTCGGACGACCGCTACGAGCAGTACTTC. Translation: CASSPSDDRYEQYF.

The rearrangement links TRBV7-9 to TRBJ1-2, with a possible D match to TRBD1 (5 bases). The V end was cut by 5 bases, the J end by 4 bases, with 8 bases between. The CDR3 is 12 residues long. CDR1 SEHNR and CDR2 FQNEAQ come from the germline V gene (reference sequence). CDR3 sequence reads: CASSRQIYGYTF. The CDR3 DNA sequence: TGTGCCAGCAGCCGACAGATCTATGGCTACACCTTC.

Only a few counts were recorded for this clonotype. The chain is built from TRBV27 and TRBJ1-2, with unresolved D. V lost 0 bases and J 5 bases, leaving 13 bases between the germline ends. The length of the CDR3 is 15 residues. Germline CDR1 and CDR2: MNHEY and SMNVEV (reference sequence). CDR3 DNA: TGTGCCAGCAGTTTATCGCCCAGCGCCCGATATGGCTACACCTTC. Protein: CASSLSPSARYGYTF.

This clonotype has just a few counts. CDR3 region: CASSQIIDSSYNEQFF. CDR3 nucleotides: TGCGCCAGCAGCCAAATTATAGACAGCTCCTACAATGAGCAGTTCTTC. J is TRBJ2-1 and V is TRBV4-1; D may be TRBD1 (5 bases). Per the germline V gene, CDR1 is MGHRA and CDR2 is YSYEKL. The CDR3 totals 16 residues. V was pared by 2 bases and J by 0 bases, with 11 bases between.